The 31 T cell receptor beta chains presented below share a single source sample, sequenced in a study of Ad26.COV2.S vaccination and SARS-CoV-2 variants. The data were produced by immunoSEQ multiplex PCR, yet TCRdb's version contains in-frame clones alone and is incomplete. Counted here are approximately 280,000 clones, 87% occurring once; the ten biggest clones make up more than 2.5%. Treatment here: around 19 received Ad26.COV2.S at low or high dose, single or two shots; roughly five received placebo; per-sample allocation not given. Day 63 following the first vaccine or placebo injection was when the samples were taken. The sequenced sample was peripheral blood, obtained in a trial of Ad26.COV2.S vaccine versus placebo. The source of these receptors is a person aged 18-60 years who received the Ad26.COV2.S COVID-19 vaccine or a placebo.

The genes are TRBV5-1 and TRBJ2-1, with 12 positions matching TRBD2. The CDR3 is made up of 14 amino acids. The V and J ends lost 4 bases and 8 bases, in that order; junction bases with no gene match: 4. Germline V gene lookup returns CDR1 SGHRS and CDR2 YFSETQ. CDR3 coding DNA: TGCGCCAGCAGCAGCCCTAGCGGGGGGGATGAGCAGTTCTTC. Translation gives CASSSPSGGDEQFF. The whole variable domain, remainder taken from reference TRBV5-1 and TRBJ2-1, is KAGVTQTPRYLIKTRGQQVTLSCSPISGHRSVSWYQQTPGQGLQFLFEYFSETQRNKGNFPGRFSGRQFSNSRSEMNVSTLELGDSALYLCASSSPSGGDEQFFGPGTRLTVL.

V usage is TRBV2 and J usage is TRBJ1-6, with TRBD1 matching 11 bases. This CDR3 spans 15 amino acids. CDR1 is SNHLY and CDR2 is FYNNEI in the germline V gene. Germline trimming cut 7 bases from V and 14 bases from J; bases unmatched to any gene: 13. The chain's CDR3 is CASTGQGASSAALHF. DNA of the CDR3: TGTGCCAGCACTGGACAGGGGGCCTCGTCGGCGGCCCTCCACTTT.

The chain joins TRBV15 to TRBJ2-3, with 13 bases lining up with TRBD2. V was pared by 5 bases and J by 4 bases, with 15 bases of the junction left unmatched. The CDR3 totals 19 residues. Germline V CDR1 and CDR2: LNHNV, YYDKDF (reference sequence). DNA for the CDR3: TGTGCCACCAGCTCGGGACACCCTCTGGGACTAGCGGGATCAGATACGCAGTATTTT. It codes for CATSSGHPLGLAGSDTQYF. Based on the CDR3 plus reference TRBV15 and TRBJ2-3, the full variable domain is DAMVIQNPRYQVTQFGKPVTLSCSQTLNHNVMYWYQQKSSQAPKLLFHYYDKDFNNEADTPDNFQSRRPNTSFCFLDIRSPGLGDTAMYLCATSSGHPLGLAGSDTQYFGPGTRLTVL.

The rearrangement uses TRBV30 and TRBJ1-2, with TRBD1 identical over 7 bases. Germline CDR1 GTSNPN, CDR2 SVGIG (reference sequence). The CDR3 runs 13 residues. J was trimmed by 3 bases and V by 5 bases; bases with no gene match: 6. The CDR3: CAWSTGADYGYTF. CDR3 DNA: TGTGCCTGGTCCACAGGGGCAGACTATGGCTACACCTTC.

This CDR3 is CASSPSLIGGSYEQYF. The DNA of the CDR3 is TGTGCCAGCAGCCCTAGCCTGATTGGGGGCTCCTACGAGCAGTACTTC. The chain combines TRBV7-2 with TRBJ2-7, with D perhaps being TRBD1 or TRBD2 (5 bases each). The CDR3 length is 16 residues. Deletions cut 5 bases from V and 0 bases from J, with 17 bases between. Germline loops: CDR1 SGHTA, CDR2 FQGNSA.

This clone was found once. The CDR3 sequence is CASSATTGVDTEAFF. In nucleotides, the CDR3 is TGCGCCAGCAGCGCGACGACAGGGGTCGACACTGAAGCTTTCTTT. The rearrangement links TRBV5-1 to TRBJ1-1, with 8 bases that match TRBD1. The CDR3 sequence is 15 residues long. The V gene's germline CDR1 is SGHRS and CDR2 YFSETQ. The V segment lost 4 bases and the J segment 3 bases; nucleotides outside the gene matches: 8.

The genes are TRBV7-2 and TRBJ1-2; 8 bases are shared with TRBD1. Germline V lookup: CDR1 SGHTA, CDR2 FQGNSA. Losses at the gene ends were 5 bases for V and 8 bases for J; bases not matched to a gene: 10. The CDR3 contains 14 residues. The CDR3 protein is CASSAAGGARGYTF. In DNA form, the CDR3 reads TGTGCCAGCAGCGCAGCAGGGGGCGCGAGGGGCTACACCTTC.

The sample holds a few counts of this clone. V gene TRBV5-4 combines with J gene TRBJ2-1, with 7 nucleotides matching TRBD1. Per germline, CDR1 SGHNT and CDR2 YYREEE (reference sequence). The CDR3 contains 16 residues. V shed 0 bases and J 10 bases; nucleotides not matched to a gene: 13. The CDR3 DNA is TGTGCCAGCAGCTTGGGAACTACAGGGGTCGCGTGGGAGCAGTTCTTC. Its translation is CASSLGTTGVAWEQFF.

This clone was detected only once. The chain recombines TRBV30 with TRBJ2-2; perhaps TRBD1 as D (6 bases). Trimming took 4 bases from V and 7 from J, leaving 13 bases between them. Germline V gene data show CDR1 as GTSNPN and CDR2 as SVGIG (reference sequence). The length of the CDR3 is 13 residues. The CDR3 is CAWTTGTSGELFF. CDR3 DNA: TGTGCCTGGACTACAGGGACGAGCGGGGAGCTGTTTTTT.

The rearrangement uses TRBV5-5 and TRBJ1-5; possible D gene TRBD1, 6 bases. V gave up 4 bases and J gave up 2 bases, with 10 bases separating them. The CDR3 sequence is 14 residues long. Germline CDR1 reads SGHKS; CDR2 reads YYEKEE (reference sequence). CDR3: CASSRRQGNQPQHF. As DNA, the CDR3 is TGTGCCAGCAGCCGGAGACAGGGCAATCAGCCCCAGCATTTT.

The rearrangement joins TRBV7-9 to TRBJ2-3; 8 bases match TRBD2. Per the germline V gene, CDR1 is SEHNR and CDR2 is FQNEAQ (reference sequence). V dropped 2 bases and J dropped 2; count of bases not matched to a gene: 6. CDR3 length: 16 amino acids. The CDR3, as DNA: TGTGCCAGCAGCTTATTAGCGGGGACATTCACAGATACGCAGTATTTT. As protein: CASSLLAGTFTDTQYF. Combining the CDR3 with reference TRBV7-9 and TRBJ2-3 gives the whole variable domain DTGVSQNPRHKITKRGQNVTFRCDPISEHNRLYWYRQTLGQGPEFLTYFQNEAQLEKSRLLSDRFSAERPKGSFSTLEIQRTEQGDSAMYLCASSLLAGTFTDTQYFGPGTRLTVL.

The rearrangement joins TRBV10-1 to TRBJ2-1; no reliable D call. Germline V lookup: CDR1 WNHNN, CDR2 SYGVQD (reference sequence). The CDR3 is 13 residues long. V was clipped by 2 bases and J by 8 bases, with 10 bases between them. The CDR3 bases are TGCGCCAGCAGTGAGCCAGAGTTCGATGAGCAGTTCTTC. It is translated as CASSEPEFDEQFF.

The chain's CDR3 is CASSIQGLAALNEQFF. For the CDR3, the DNA is TGTGCCAGTAGTATCCAGGGACTAGCGGCCTTGAATGAGCAGTTCTTC. V gene TRBV19 combines with J gene TRBJ2-1, with 11 bases that match TRBD2. The germline gives CDR1 LNHDA, CDR2 SQIVND (reference sequence). There are 16 residues in the CDR3. Trimming at V came to 3 bases and at J to 7 bases, leaving 8 bases not matched to a gene.

The genes are TRBV7-7 and TRBJ2-3; 14 bases line up with TRBD2. The CDR3 consists of 21 residues. Germline V gives CDR1 SSHAT, CDR2 FNYEAQ (reference sequence). J gave up 2 bases and V 0 bases, and 13 bases lay outside the gene matches. The CDR3 nucleotides read TGTGCCAGCAGCTTAGCCCCGTTCCAAGGACTAGCGGGAGGCCTCACAGATACGCAGTATTTT. Amino acid sequence: CASSLAPFQGLAGGLTDTQYF.

This clone turned up a few times. This chain links TRBV12-5 with TRBJ1-1; a weak D match, TRBD1 (5 bases). CDR3 length equals 14 residues. V was pared by 6 bases and J by 3 bases, with 14 bases between. CDR1 and CDR2 (germline): LGHNT, FRNRAP. CDR3 sequence reads: CASGPHGADTEAFF. The CDR3 DNA reads as TGTGCTAGTGGGCCCCACGGGGCTGACACTGAAGCTTTCTTT.

The genes are TRBV7-8 and TRBJ2-3; D perhaps matches TRBD2 (5 bases). V lost 5 bases, J lost 3 bases, and 18 bases lay in between. CDR1 and CDR2 from the germline V gene are SGHVS and FQNEAQ. The CDR3 is 16 amino acids. CDR3 nucleotide sequence: TGTGCCAGCAGCCGAGAAAGGACCCGGAGGACAGATACGCAGTATTTT. Translating gives CASSRERTRRTDTQYF.

J is TRBJ1-5 and V is TRBV7-8; possible D gene TRBD1, 5 bases. CDR3 length: 16 residues. Germline V gene data show CDR1 as SGHVS and CDR2 as FQNEAQ. Trimming took off 0 bases at V and 3 bases at J, with 12 bases between the two ends. The CDR3 protein is CASSLAQGPINQPQHF. The DNA for the CDR3 is TGTGCCAGCAGCTTAGCGCAGGGACCGATCAATCAGCCCCAGCATTTT.

This clone has only one observation. The sample holds other DNA sequences that translate to the same CDR3. The chain couples TRBV5-4 to TRBJ1-3; no definite D call. Trimming pared 0 bases from V and 1 base from J, leaving 5 bases between. Germline CDR1 SGHNT, CDR2 YYREEE (reference sequence). The CDR3 totals 14 residues. The CDR3 loop is CASSLGVSGNTIYF. CDR3 nucleotides: TGTGCCAGCAGCTTGGGGGTTTCTGGAAACACCATATATTTT.

The chain couples TRBV30 to TRBJ1-2, with D perhaps matching TRBD1 (5 bases). This CDR3 comprises 14 residues. V lost 5 bases, J lost 7 bases, and 20 bases lay in between. CDR1 and CDR2 from the germline V gene are GTSNPN and SVGIG (reference sequence). The CDR3 coding sequence is TGTGCCTGGGGTGGTGAGGGGAATTACCTTGGCTACACCTTC. Translating it yields CAWGGEGNYLGYTF. The variable domain in full, with the rest retrieved from reference TRBV30 and TRBJ1-2, is SQTIHQWPATLVQPVGSPLSLECTVEGTSNPNLYWYRQAAGRGLQLLFYSVGIGQISSEVPQNLSASRPQDRQFILSSKKLLLSDSGFYLCAWGGEGNYLGYTFGSGTRLTVV.

The chain joins TRBV5-6 to TRBJ1-4; D call uncertain. V lost 3 bases to trimming and J lost 3 bases, with 12 bases between them. The CDR3 totals 15 residues. Germline lookup yields CDR1 SGHDT and CDR2 YYEEEE. CDR3 in amino acids: CASSSLGGSNEKLFF. The CDR3 region has the DNA TGTGCCAGCAGCTCCCTGGGAGGATCTAATGAAAAACTGTTTTTT.

The gene calls are TRBV15 and TRBJ1-4, with D possibly TRBD1 on 5 matching bases. V was trimmed by 3 bases and J by 1 base, leaving 15 bases between them. CDR1 LNHNV and CDR2 YYDKDF come from the germline V gene (reference sequence). The CDR3 has 17 amino acids. The CDR3 bases are TGTGCCACCAGCAGGGCCGGGACCCGCCGAACTAATGAAAAACTGTTTTTT. This sequence encodes CATSRAGTRRTNEKLFF. The whole variable domain, remainder taken from reference TRBV15 and TRBJ1-4, is DAMVIQNPRYQVTQFGKPVTLSCSQTLNHNVMYWYQQKSSQAPKLLFHYYDKDFNNEADTPDNFQSRRPNTSFCFLDIRSPGLGDTAMYLCATSRAGTRRTNEKLFFGSGTQLSVL.

The gene calls are TRBV12-5 and TRBJ2-5; tentative D call: TRBD2 (7 bases). V was clipped by 7 bases and J by 5 bases, with 29 bases between them. The CDR3 contains 18 residues. Germline V gives CDR1 LGHNT, CDR2 FRNRAP. The DNA for the CDR3 is TGTGCTAGTGTCATTGGCCTAGTTTGGAGGGGGGGCAACGAGACCCAGTACTTC. It codes for CASVIGLVWRGGNETQYF.

CDR3 sequence (DNA): TGTGCCAGCAGCCCAGAGGGCGGCCTCAGCTCCTACAATGAGCAGTTCTTC. It specifies CASSPEGGLSSYNEQFF. This chain joins TRBV7-8 and TRBJ2-1; maybe TRBD2 (5 bases). Germline loops: CDR1 SGHVS, CDR2 FQNEAQ. The length of the CDR3 is 17 residues. V dropped 5 bases and J dropped 0 bases, with 17 bases sitting between them.

This clone was detected a few times. The chain is built from TRBV3-1 (or the pseudogene TRBV3-2) and TRBJ1-6, with 11 bases matching TRBD1. From germline, CDR1 is LGHDT and CDR2 YNNKEL (reference sequence). The CDR3 has 15 residues. After removal of 3 bases from V and 10 bases from J, the junction contained 5 bases not matched to a gene. In DNA, the CDR3 is TGTGCCAGCAGCCAGGGGACAGGGGGGAAGTCACCCCTCCACTTT. Its translation: CASSQGTGGKSPLHF.

The gene calls are TRBV9 and TRBJ2-1; no clear D. Germline loops: CDR1 SGDLS, CDR2 YYNGEE. This CDR3 contains 15 residues. Trimming left V 0 bases short and J 4 bases short, with 11 bases between. The CDR3: CASSVGRRAYNEQFF. In DNA form, the CDR3 reads TGTGCCAGCAGCGTAGGACGGAGAGCTTACAATGAGCAGTTCTTC.

This chain uses TRBV5-8 with TRBJ2-3; TRBD2 aligns across 10 bases. The junction had 11 bases not matched to a gene; V was cut back by 6 bases and J by 7 bases. CDR3 length: 15 residues. Germline V gives CDR1 SGHTS, CDR2 YDEGEE. CDR3 sequence reads: CASTIGTSETHTQYF. CDR3 sequence (DNA): TGTGCCAGCACCATTGGGACTAGCGAGACGCATACGCAGTATTTT.

The J gene is TRBJ1-1, the V gene TRBV6-5; D is undetermined. The germline gives CDR1 MNHEY, CDR2 SVGAGI. The CDR3 has 13 amino acids. The V gene lost 7 bases and the J gene lost 6 bases, with 15 bases spanning the gap. CDR3 amino acids: CASTAVGRPEAFF. For the CDR3, the DNA is TGTGCCAGCACCGCGGTCGGTCGGCCTGAAGCTTTCTTT.

This clone was observed once. The V gene is TRBV5-5, the J gene TRBJ1-4; 7 bases are shared with TRBD1. The length of the CDR3 is 16 residues. Trimming removed 4 bases from V and 8 bases from J; junction bases left unmatched: 14. CDR1 is SGHKS and CDR2 is YYEKEE in the germline V gene (reference sequence). CDR3 region: CASSPLSGQGGEKLFF. In DNA form, the CDR3 reads TGTGCCAGCAGCCCTCTGAGCGGGCAGGGGGGAGAAAAACTGTTTTTT.

This chain joins TRBV7-2 and TRBJ1-1, with D perhaps TRBD1 (6 bases). CDR1 SGHTA and CDR2 FQGNSA come from the germline V gene. The CDR3 totals 14 residues. Trimming left V 3 bases short and J 1 base short, with 9 bases between. CDR3 nucleotide sequence: TGTGCCAGCAGCTTCCACAGGGAGAACACTGAAGCTTTCTTT. Protein: CASSFHRENTEAFF.

This clone was counted a single time. This chain uses TRBV6-4 with TRBJ1-6, with D unresolved. This CDR3 has 14 amino acids. CDR1 and CDR2 (germline): MRHNA, SNTAGT. V was clipped by 5 bases and J by 2 bases, with 7 bases between them. This CDR3 reads CASSRFPYNSPLHF. In DNA, the CDR3 is TGTGCCAGCAGTCGCTTCCCCTATAATTCACCCCTCCACTTT.

The rearrangement uses TRBV21-1 and TRBJ2-3; TRBD1 reflects the table's D call only, with no check against the DNA. TRBV21-1 is given as a pseudogene. There are 14 residues in the CDR3. The chain's CDR3 is CASSKTGGTDTQYF. The CDR3 DNA reads TGTGCCAGCAGCAAGACAGGGGGCACAGATACGCAGTATTTT.